Listed here are 2 T cell receptor beta chains from one sample, sequenced in a study of T cell repertoires in cytomegalovirus infection. What these receptors recognize is not known. TCRdb re-called the reads through MiXCR, storing one row per CDR3 protein. The data hold some 920,000 distinct CDR3 sequences, with roughly 31% observed a single time. The specimen was cultured CD8+ T cells from PBMCs, collected from culture after CMV antigen stimulation. The receptor set was obtained from a human donor in good health (CMV status not recorded). Some clones in this sample may be carry-over from other donors' samples.

This clonotype was counted only a few times. The chain links TRBV7-9 to TRBJ1-5; perhaps TRBD1 as D (5 bases). Trimming removed 0 bases from V and 5 bases from J, with 11 bases in between. In germline, CDR1 is SEHNR, CDR2 FQNEAQ (reference sequence). This CDR3 has 15 amino acids. As DNA, the CDR3 is TGTGCCAGCAGCTTAGCAGGGGTAGAAGATCAGCCCCAGCATTTT. Translated: CASSLAGVEDQPQHF.

The gene calls are TRBV7-8 and TRBJ2-1; D tentatively fits TRBD1 or TRBD2 (5 bases each). The germline V gene encodes CDR1 SGHVS and CDR2 FQNEAQ. V was clipped by 4 bases and J by 0 bases, with 10 bases between them. The CDR3 loop spans 15 amino acids. The CDR3 here is CASSSWGTSYNEQFF. Written as DNA, the CDR3 is TGTGCCAGCAGCTCTTGGGGGACCTCCTACAATGAGCAGTTCTTC.